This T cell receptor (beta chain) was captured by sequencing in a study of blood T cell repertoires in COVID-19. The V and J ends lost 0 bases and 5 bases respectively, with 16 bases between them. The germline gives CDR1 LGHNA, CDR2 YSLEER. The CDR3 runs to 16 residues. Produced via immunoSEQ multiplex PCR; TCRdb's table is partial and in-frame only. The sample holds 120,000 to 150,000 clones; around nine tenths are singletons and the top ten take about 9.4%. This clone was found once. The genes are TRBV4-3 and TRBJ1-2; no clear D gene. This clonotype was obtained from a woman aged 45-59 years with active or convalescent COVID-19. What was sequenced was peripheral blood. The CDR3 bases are TGCGCCAGCAGCCAAGAAGCAAGTTCCTCCTATTATGGCTACACCTTC. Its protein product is CASSQEASSSYYGYTF.